Shown below are 4 T cell receptor beta chains from a single sample sequenced in a study of CDR3 diversity in severe acne. One entry per CDR3 protein, called by TCRdb with MiXCR from the PCR reads. The data show roughly 100,000 distinct CDR3 sequences, around 53% seen once. Sequencing was carried out using blood. Source of these receptors: a male donor with acne.

In its sample, this clonotype was seen a few times. This may stem from a read error, because a much larger clone lies one nucleotide away. The chain uses TRBV9 and TRBJ2-7; 10 nucleotides agree with TRBD2. The CDR3 runs 15 residues. CDR1 is SGDLS, CDR2 YYNGEE, per germline. This chain's CDR3 is CASSESGGDPYAQYF. The CDR3 DNA sequence: TGTGCCAGCAGTGAGAGCGGGGGGGACCCCTACGCGCAGTACTTC.

This clonotype has a count of ten or more. The CDR3 DNA follows: TGTGCCAGCAGCCCCGGGACGTTGAACACTGAAGCTTTCTTT. Its protein product is CASSPGTLNTEAFF. The chain employs TRBV5-6 and TRBJ1-1; D may be TRBD1 (5 bases). The ends were cut back, 4 bases at V and 0 bases at J, with 10 bases in the middle. The V gene's germline CDR1 is SGHDT and CDR2 YYEEEE. The CDR3 extends over 14 amino acids.

This clonotype was seen repeatedly, ten times or more. The chain employs TRBV12-3 or TRBV12-4 and TRBJ2-1; D remains ambiguous. CDR3 length equals 13 residues. The ends were cut back, 3 bases at V and 1 base at J, with 4 bases in the middle. The CDR3 reads CASSFGSYNEQFF. The CDR3 region has the DNA TGTGCCAGCAGTTTCGGTTCCTACAATGAGCAGTTCTTC.

The CDR3 loop reads CASSIDAGNYGYTF. The CDR3 coding sequence is TGTGCCAGTAGTATAGACGCGGGCAACTATGGCTACACCTTC. The rearrangement uses TRBV19 and TRBJ1-2; D not certain. V lost 0 bases and J 2 bases, leaving 7 bases between the germline ends. The CDR3 extends over 14 amino acids. CDR1 is LNHDA and CDR2 is SQIVND in the germline V gene (reference sequence).